This T cell receptor beta chain was captured in a study of siplizumab effects on memory and regulatory T cells. Regarding the study as a whole: There were only a minor fraction of alloreactive clones that mapped to unstimulated subsets.

Trimming removed 2 bases at V and 8 bases at J, with 15 bases between. This CDR3 comprises 14 residues. Germline values: CDR1 MDHEN, CDR2 SYDVKM. Measured with immunoSEQ multiplex PCR; TCRdb has only the in-frame clones, and not every one. This table has more than 85,000 clones, about nine tenths appearing once. A note on this clone: The antigen is undetermined.

This rearrangement joins TRBV28 to TRBJ1-2; a weak D match, TRBD1 (5 bases). Sequenced material: CD4+ T cells sorted from blood. The receptor was derived from a human donor in good health. The CDR3 reads CASSLGDGLGGYTF. For the CDR3, the DNA is TGTGCCAGCAGTTTAGGGGACGGCCTGGGGGGCTACACCTTC.